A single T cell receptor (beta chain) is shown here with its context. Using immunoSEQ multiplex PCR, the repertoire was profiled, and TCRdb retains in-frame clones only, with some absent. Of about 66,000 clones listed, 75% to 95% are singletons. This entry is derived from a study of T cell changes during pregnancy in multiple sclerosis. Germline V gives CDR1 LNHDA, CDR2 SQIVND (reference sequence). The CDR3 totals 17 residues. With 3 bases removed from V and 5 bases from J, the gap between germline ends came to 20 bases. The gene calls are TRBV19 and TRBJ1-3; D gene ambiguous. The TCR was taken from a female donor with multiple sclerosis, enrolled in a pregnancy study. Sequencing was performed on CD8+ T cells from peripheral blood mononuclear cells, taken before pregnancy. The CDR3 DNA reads TGTGCCAGTAGTATCGGGCCGGTTGTGGGAGTCCGAAACACCATATATTTT. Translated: CASSIGPVVGVRNTIYF.